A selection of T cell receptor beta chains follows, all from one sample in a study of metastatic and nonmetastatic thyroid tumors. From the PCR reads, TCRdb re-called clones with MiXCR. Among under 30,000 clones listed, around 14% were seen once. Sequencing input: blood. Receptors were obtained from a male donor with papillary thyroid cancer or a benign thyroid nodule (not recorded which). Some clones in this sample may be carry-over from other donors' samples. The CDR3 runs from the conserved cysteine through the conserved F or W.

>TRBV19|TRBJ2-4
CASSLRTGLAKNIQYF
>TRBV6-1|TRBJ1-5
CASRPDSNQPQHF
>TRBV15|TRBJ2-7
CATMPGLADSYEQYF
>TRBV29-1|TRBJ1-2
CSVSEGDLQGYGYTF
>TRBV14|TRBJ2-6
CASSHDSGARDPLGSGANVLTF
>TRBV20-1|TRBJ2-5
CSQTRDSQETQYF
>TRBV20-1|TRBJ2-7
CSASRTEVRITGYEQYF
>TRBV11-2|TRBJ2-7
CASSFQVDRAEQYF
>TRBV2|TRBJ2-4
CASGGVAKNIQYF
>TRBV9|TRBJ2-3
CASSVAGLVTDTQYF
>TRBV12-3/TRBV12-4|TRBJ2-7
CASSRDRGYEQYF
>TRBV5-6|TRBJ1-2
CASSLGYTPYGYTF
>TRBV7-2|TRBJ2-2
CASSSPVLITGELFF
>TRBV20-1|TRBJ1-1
CSAEPTVNTEAFF
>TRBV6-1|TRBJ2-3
CASTAGGPAGTQYF
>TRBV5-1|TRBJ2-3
CASSLAVAGGLQTQYF
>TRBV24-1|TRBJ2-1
CATSRYNEQFF
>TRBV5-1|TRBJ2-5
CASSPPDGSGETQYF
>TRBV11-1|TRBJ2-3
CASSLSGRAADTHYF
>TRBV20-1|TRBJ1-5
CSARDLPLDGSNQPQHF
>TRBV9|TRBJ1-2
CASSRDASNYGYTF
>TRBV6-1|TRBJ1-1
CASSPPWEMNTEAFF
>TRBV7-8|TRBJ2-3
CASFITGTGVTDTQYF
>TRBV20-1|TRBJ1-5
CSAGGGNQPQHF
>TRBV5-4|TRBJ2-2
CASSLCWTSGSPYRDTGELFF
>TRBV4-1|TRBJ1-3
CASSQGLSSGNTIYF
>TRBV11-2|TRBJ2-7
CASSSGTIVEQYF
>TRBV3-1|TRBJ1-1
CASSQVQAGSTEAFF
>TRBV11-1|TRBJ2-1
CASSQDRGPYNEQFF
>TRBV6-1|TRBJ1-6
CASSEEGRYNSPLHF
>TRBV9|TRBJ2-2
CAWSVDVAGPGELFF
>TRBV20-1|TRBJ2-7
CSARDIASGTGEQYF
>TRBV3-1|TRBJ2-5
CASSQTITLGRETQYF
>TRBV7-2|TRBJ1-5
CASSLDYQPQHF
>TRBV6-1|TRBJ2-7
CAISKKYRRSYEQYF
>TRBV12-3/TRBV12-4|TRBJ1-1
CASSYTGSNTEAFF
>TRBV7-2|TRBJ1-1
CASSIAGTGDGGAFF
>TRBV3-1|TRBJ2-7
CASSQEVLGGGGEQYF
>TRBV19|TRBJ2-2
CASTPFGLAGELFF
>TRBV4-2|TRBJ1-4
CANSQDRNEKLFF
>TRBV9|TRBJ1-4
CASSAGKAGSNEKLFF
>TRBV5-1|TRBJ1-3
CASSPDPGRNSGNTIYF
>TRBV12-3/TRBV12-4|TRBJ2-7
CASSLGGSSYEQYF